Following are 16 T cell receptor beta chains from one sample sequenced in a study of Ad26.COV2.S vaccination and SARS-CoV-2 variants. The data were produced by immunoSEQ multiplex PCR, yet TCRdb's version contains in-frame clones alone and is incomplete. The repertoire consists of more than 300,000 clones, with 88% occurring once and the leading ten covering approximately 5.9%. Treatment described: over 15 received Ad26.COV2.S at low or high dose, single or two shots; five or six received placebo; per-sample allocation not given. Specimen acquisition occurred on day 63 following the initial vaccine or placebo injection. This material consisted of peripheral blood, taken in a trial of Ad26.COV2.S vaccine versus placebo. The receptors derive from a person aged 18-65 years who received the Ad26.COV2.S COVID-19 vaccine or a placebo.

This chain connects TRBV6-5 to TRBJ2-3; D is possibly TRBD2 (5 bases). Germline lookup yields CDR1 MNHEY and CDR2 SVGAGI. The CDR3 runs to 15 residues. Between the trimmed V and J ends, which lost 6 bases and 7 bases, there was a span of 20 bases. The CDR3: CASSSGISMLYTQYF. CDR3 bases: TGTGCCAGCAGCTCCGGGATATCCATGTTGTATACGCAGTATTTT.

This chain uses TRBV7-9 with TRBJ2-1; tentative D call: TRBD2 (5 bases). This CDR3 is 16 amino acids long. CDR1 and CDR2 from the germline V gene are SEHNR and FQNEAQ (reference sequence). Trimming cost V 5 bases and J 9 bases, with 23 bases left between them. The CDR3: CASSPPGSVGLGEQFF. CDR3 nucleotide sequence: TGTGCCAGCAGCCCCCCGGGGTCGGTCGGTCTTGGTGAGCAGTTCTTC.

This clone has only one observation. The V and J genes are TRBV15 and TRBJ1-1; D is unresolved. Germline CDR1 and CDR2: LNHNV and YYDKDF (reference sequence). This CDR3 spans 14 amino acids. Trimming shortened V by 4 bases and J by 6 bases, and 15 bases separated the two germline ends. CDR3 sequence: CATSIYTGVPEAFF. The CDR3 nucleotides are TGTGCCACCAGCATATACACGGGTGTTCCTGAAGCTTTCTTT.

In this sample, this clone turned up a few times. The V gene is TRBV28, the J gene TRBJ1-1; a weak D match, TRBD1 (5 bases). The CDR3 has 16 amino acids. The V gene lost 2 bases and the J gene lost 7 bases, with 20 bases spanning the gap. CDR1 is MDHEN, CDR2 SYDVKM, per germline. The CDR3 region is CASSLALGLKRNEAFF. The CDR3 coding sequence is TGTGCCAGCAGTTTAGCATTGGGACTCAAGAGGAATGAAGCTTTCTTT.

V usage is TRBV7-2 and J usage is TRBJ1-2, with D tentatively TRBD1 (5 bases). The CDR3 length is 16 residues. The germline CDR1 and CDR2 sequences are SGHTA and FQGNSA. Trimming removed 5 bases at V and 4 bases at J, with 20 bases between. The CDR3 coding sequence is TGTGCCAGCAGCCCGCCCGGGGGAGGCTCGACCTATGGCTACACCTTC. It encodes CASSPPGGGSTYGYTF.

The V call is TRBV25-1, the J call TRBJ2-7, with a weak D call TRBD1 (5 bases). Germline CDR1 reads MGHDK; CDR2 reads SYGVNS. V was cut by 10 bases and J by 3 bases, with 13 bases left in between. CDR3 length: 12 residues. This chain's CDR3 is CATIGAYYEQYF. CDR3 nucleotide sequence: TGTGCCACCATTGGGGCCTACTACGAGCAGTACTTC.

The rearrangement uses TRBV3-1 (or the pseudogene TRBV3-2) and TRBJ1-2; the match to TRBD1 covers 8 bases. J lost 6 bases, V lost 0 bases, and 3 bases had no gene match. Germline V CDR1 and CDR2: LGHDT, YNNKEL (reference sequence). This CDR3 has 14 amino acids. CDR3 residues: CASSQDLDRDGYTF. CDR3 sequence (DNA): TGTGCCAGCAGCCAAGATCTGGACAGGGATGGCTACACCTTC.

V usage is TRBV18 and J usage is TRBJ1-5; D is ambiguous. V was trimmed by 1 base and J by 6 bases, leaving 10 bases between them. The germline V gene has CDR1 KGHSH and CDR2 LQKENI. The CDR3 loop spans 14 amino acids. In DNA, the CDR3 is TGTGCCAGCTCACCACAATCATCGCCTCAGCCCCAGCATTTT. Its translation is CASSPQSSPQPQHF.

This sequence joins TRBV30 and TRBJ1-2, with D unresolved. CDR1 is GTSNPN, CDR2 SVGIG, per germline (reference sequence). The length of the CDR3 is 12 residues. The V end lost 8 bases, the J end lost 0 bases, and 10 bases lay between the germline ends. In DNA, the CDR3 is TGTGCCGAACGGGTGGCTAACTATGGCTACACCTTC. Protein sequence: CAERVANYGYTF.

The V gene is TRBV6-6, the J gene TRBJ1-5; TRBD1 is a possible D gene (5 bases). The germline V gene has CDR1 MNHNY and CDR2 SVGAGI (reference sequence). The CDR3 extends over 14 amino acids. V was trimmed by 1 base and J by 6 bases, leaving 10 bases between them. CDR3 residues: CASSYFGAAQPQHF. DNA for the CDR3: TGTGCCAGCAGTTACTTCGGGGCTGCTCAGCCCCAGCATTTT.

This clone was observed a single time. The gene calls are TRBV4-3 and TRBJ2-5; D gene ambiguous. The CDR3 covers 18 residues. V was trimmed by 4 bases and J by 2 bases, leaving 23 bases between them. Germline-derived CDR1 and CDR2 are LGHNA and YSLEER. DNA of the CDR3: TGCGCCAGCAGCCCAATAGGTCCTTCAACTAACCCTCAAGAGACCCAGTACTTC. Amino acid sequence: CASSPIGPSTNPQETQYF.

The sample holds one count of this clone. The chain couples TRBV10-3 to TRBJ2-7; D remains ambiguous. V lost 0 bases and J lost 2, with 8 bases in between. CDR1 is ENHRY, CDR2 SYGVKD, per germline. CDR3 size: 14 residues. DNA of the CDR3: TGTGCCATCAGTGAGTCACCCGGAACCTACGAGCAGTACTTC. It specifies CAISESPGTYEQYF.

CDR3 nucleotides: TGTGCCAGCAGCGTAGAGGGACAGGATTATTACGAGCAGTACTTC. Its translation is CASSVEGQDYYEQYF. The J gene is TRBJ2-7, the V gene TRBV9; 8 bases are shared with TRBD1. V gave up 0 bases and J gave up 4 bases; unmatched junction bases: 6. Germline loops: CDR1 SGDLS, CDR2 YYNGEE. CDR3 length: 15 residues.

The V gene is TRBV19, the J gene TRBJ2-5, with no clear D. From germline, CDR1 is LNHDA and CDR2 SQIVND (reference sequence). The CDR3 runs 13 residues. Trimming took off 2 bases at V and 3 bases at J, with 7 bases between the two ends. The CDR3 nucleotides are TGTGCCAGTAGTATAAACCGGAAAGAGACCCAGTACTTC. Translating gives CASSINRKETQYF.

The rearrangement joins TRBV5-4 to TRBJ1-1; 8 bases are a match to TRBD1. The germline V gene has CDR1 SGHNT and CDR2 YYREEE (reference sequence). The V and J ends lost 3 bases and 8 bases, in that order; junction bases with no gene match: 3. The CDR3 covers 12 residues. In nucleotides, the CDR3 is TGTGCCAGCAGCTATGACAGGGGCGAAGCTTTCTTT. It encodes CASSYDRGEAFF. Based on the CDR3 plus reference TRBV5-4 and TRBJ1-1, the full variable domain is ETGVTQSPTHLIKTRGQQVTLRCSSQSGHNTVSWYQQALGQGPQFIFQYYREEENGRGNFPPRFSGLQFPNYSSELNVNALELDDSALYLCASSYDRGEAFFGQGTRLTVV.

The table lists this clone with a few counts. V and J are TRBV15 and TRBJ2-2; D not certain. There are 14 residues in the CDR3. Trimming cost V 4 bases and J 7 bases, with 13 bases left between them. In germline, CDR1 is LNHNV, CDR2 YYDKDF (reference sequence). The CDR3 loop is CATSTGNGIGELFF. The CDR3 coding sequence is TGTGCCACCAGCACTGGAAACGGCATCGGGGAGCTGTTTTTT.